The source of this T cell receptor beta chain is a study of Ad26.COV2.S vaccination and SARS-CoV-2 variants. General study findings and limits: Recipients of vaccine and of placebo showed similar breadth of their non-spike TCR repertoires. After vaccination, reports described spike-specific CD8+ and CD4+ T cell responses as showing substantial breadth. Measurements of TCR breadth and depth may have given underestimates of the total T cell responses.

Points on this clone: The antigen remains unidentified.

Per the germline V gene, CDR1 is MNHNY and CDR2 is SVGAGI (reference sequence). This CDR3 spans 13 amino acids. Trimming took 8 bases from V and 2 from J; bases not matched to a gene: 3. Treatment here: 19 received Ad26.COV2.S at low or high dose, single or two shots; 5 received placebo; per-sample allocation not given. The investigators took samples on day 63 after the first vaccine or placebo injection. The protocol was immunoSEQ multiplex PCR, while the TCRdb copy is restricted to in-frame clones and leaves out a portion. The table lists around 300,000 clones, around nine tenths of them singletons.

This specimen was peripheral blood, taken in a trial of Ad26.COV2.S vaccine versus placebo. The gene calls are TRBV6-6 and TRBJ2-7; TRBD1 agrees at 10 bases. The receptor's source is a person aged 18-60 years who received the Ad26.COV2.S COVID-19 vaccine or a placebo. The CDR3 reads CASGDRGPYEQYF. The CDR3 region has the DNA TGTGCCAGCGGCGACAGGGGGCCCTACGAGCAGTACTTC.